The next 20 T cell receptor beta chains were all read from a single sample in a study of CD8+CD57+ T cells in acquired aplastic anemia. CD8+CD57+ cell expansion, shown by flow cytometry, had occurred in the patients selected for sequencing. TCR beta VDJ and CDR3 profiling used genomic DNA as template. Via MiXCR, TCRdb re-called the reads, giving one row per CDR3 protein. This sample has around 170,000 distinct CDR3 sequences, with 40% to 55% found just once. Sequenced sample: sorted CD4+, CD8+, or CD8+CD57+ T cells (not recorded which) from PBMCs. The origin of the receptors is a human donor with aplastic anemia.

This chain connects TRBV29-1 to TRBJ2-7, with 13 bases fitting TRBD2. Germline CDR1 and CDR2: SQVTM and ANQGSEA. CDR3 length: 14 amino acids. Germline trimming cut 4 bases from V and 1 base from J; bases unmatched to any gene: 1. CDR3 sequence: CSVGLAGGSYEQYF. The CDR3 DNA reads TGCAGCGTTGGACTAGCGGGAGGATCCTACGAGCAGTACTTC.

CDR3 residues: CASSLKGQGYTF. Written as DNA, the CDR3 is TGTGCCAGCAGTTTAAAGGGGCAAGGCTACACCTTC. This chain uses TRBV28 with TRBJ1-2, with a weak D call TRBD1 (5 bases). This CDR3 region has 12 residues. CDR1 MDHEN and CDR2 SYDVKM come from the germline V gene. Trimming removed 2 bases from V and 8 bases from J, with 9 bases in between.

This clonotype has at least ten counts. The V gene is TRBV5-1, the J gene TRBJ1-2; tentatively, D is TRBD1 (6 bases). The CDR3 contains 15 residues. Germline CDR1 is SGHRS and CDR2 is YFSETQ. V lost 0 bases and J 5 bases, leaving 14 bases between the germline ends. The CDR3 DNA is TGCGCCAGCAGCTTGGCTACCGGACAGTCGTATGGCTACACCTTC. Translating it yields CASSLATGQSYGYTF.

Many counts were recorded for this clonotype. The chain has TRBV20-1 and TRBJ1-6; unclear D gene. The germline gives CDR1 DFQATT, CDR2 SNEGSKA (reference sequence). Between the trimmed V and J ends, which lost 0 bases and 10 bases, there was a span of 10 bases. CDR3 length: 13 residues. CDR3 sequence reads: CSARDRTISPLHF. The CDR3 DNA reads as TGCAGTGCTAGAGATCGTACCATATCACCCCTCCACTTT.

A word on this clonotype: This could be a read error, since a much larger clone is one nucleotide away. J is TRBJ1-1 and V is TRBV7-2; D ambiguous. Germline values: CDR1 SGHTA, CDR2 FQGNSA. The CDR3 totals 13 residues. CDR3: CAGRLNNPTEAFF. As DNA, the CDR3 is TGTGCCGGCAGGCTGAACAACCCCACTGAAGCTTTCTTT. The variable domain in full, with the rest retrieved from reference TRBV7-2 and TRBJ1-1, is GAGVSQSPSNKVTEKGKDVELRCDPISGHTALYWYRQSLGQGLEFLIYFQGNSAPDKSGLPSDRFSAERTGGSVSTLTIQRTQQEDSAVYLCAGRLNNPTEAFFGQGTRLTVV.

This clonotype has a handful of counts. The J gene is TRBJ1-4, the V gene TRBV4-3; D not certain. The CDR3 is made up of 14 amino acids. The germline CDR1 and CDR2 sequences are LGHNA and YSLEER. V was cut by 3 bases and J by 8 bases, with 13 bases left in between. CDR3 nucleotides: TGCGCCAGCAGCCAGGAGCTGTGGTGGGAAAAACTGTTTTTT. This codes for CASSQELWWEKLFF.

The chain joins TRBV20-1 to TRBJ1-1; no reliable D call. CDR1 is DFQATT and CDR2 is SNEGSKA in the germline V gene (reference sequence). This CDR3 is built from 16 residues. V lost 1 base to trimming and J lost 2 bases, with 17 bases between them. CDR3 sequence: CSARGPQWRVNTEAFF. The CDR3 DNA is TGCAGTGCTAGAGGGCCACAATGGCGGGTCAACACTGAAGCTTTCTTT.

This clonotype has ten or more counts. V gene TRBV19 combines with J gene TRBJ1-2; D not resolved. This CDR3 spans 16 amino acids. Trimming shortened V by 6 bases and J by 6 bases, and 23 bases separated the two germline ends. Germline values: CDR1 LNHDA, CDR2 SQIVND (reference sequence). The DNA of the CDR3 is TGTGCCAGTAGCCCCGGGTGGCGGCCAGGATGGGATGGCTACACCTTC. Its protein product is CASSPGWRPGWDGYTF.

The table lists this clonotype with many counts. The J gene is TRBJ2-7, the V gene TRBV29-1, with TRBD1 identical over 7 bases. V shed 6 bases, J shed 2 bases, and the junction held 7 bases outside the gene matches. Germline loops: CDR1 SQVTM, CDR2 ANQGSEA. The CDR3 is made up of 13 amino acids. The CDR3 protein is CSVDDRVPYEQYF. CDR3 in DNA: TGCAGCGTAGATGACAGGGTCCCCTACGAGCAGTACTTC.

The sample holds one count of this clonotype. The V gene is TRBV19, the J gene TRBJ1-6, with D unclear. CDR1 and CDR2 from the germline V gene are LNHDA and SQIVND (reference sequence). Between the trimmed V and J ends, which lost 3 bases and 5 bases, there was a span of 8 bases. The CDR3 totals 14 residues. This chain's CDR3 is CASSIRDHNSPLHF. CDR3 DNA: TGTGCCAGTAGTATCCGGGATCATAATTCACCCCTCCACTTT.

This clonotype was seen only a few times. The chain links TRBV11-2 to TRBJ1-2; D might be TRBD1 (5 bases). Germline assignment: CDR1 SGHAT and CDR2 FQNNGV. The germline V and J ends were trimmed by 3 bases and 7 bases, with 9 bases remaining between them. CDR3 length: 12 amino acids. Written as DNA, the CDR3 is TGTGCCAGCAGCTTGATAGGGACTGGCTACACCTTC. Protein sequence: CASSLIGTGYTF.

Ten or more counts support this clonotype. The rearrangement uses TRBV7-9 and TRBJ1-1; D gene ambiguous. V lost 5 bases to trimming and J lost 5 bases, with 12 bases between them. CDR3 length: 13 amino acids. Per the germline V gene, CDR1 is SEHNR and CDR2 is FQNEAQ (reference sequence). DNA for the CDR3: TGTGCCAGCAGCCTAATCGGTTTGACTGAAGCTTTCTTT. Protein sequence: CASSLIGLTEAFF.

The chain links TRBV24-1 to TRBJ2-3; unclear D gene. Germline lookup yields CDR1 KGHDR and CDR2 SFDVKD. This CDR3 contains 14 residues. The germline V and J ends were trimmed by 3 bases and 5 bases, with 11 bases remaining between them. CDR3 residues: CATSDPHKVDTQYF. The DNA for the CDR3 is TGTGCCACCAGTGATCCCCATAAGGTAGATACGCAGTATTTT.

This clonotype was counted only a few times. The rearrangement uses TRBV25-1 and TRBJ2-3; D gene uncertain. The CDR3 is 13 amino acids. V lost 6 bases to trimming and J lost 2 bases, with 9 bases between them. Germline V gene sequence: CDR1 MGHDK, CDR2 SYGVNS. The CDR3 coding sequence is TGTGCCAGCAGAGAACTGCTCACAGATACGCAGTATTTT. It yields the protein CASRELLTDTQYF.

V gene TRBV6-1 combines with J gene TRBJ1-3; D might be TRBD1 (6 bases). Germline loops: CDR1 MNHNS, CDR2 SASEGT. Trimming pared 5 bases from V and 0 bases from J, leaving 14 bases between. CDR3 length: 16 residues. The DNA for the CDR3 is TGTGCCAGCAGTCCCAGGGGTAGGGCCTCTGGAAACACCATATATTTT. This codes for CASSPRGRASGNTIYF.

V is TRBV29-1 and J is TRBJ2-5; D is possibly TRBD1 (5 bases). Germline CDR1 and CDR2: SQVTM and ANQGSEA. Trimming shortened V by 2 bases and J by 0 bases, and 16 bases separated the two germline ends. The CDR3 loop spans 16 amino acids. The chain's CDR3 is CSVEWALAGHQETQYF. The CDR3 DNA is TGCAGCGTTGAATGGGCGTTAGCAGGGCACCAAGAGACCCAGTACTTC.

The CDR3 coding sequence is TGTGCCACCAGCCGACAGGGGTTCGCCTACGAGCAGTACTTC. It codes for CATSRQGFAYEQYF. V is TRBV10-3 and J is TRBJ2-7; 8 positions match TRBD1. The CDR3 length is 14 residues. Germline V gene data show CDR1 as ENHRY and CDR2 as SYGVKD. V trimming: 10 bases; J trimming: 2 bases; junction bases outside the gene matches: 10.

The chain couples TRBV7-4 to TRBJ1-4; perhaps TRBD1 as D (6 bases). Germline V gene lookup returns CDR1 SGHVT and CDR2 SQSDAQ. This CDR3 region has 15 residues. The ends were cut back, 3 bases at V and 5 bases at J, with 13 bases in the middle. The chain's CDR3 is CASSLSTGKNEKLFF. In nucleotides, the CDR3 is TGTGCCAGCAGCTTGAGTACAGGGAAGAATGAAAAACTGTTTTTT.

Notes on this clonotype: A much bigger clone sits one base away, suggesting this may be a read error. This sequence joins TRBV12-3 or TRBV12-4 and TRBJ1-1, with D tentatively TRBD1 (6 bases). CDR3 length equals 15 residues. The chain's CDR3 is CASTAVQGRDTEASF. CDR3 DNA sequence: TGTGCCAGCACCGCGGTGCAGGGAAGGGACACTGAAGCTTCCTTT.

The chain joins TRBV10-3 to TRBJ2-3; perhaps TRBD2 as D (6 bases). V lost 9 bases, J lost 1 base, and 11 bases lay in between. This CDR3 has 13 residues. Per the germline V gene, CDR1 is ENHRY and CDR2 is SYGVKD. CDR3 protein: CAIRESGTDTQYF. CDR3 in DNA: TGTGCCATTCGGGAGTCGGGCACAGATACGCAGTATTTT.